The clone carrying this T cell receptor (beta chain) was counted a single time. Authors' analysis steps: Cell counts per sample came from amplifying reference gene primers. The table came from immunoSEQ multiplex PCR; TCRdb's copy has only in-frame clones and leaves some out. V, J and clone size are taken as reported in that table, and D and trimming were inferred from the DNA itself. The sample contains roughly 180,000 clones, 70% to 90% of which appear only once. The data belong to a study of blood T cell repertoires in COVID-19. Study-level background: Sites across the United States, Italy and Spain contributed samples from acute and convalescent COVID-19. Sources were T cells, B-cell-depleted T cells, or PBMCs; the material itself was cDNA or gDNA.

V gave up 0 bases and J gave up 3 bases, with 12 bases separating them. Per the germline V gene, CDR1 is SGHRS and CDR2 is YFSETQ. This CDR3 is 15 amino acids long. J is TRBJ2-5 and V is TRBV5-1, with D perhaps TRBD2 (6 bases). This TCR came from a man in his forties who had recovered from COVID-19. The sequencing input was peripheral blood. CDR3 residues: CASSLVPGSEETQYF. DNA of the CDR3: TGCGCCAGCAGCTTGGTTCCCGGGAGCGAAGAGACCCAGTACTTC.